This T cell receptor beta chain was identified during a study of beta chain features in type 1 diabetes. Study-level findings and limits: TCRB CDR3s were moderately but significantly shorter in Type 1 diabetes patients in all four CD4+ subsets. Among patients, naive, central memory and Treg TCRB repertoires appeared more similar than among healthy donors.

Germline CDR1 and CDR2: LNHNV and YYDKDF (reference sequence). The V end was cut by 0 bases, the J end by 4 bases, with 15 bases between. The CDR3 is 17 amino acids. In regard to this clone: Its antigen is as yet unknown.

Every isolated RNA sample was fully reverse transcribed, so sequencing captured expressed TCRB transcripts. Using immunoSEQ multiplex PCR, the repertoire was profiled, and TCRdb retains in-frame clones only, with some absent. Of about 47,000 clones in the sample, roughly 45% are singletons; the top ten hold 0.13%. J is TRBJ2-2 and V is TRBV15; D unclear. Sequences were obtained from stem cell memory CD4+ T cells from blood. This TCR derives from a man aged 25-45 years with type 1 diabetes. Written as DNA, the CDR3 is TGTGCCACCAGCAGAGATCAGATCGCCCTGCCCACCGGGGAGCTGTTTTTT. It codes for CATSRDQIALPTGELFF. The whole variable domain, filled in from reference TRBV15 and TRBJ2-2, reads DAMVIQNPRYQVTQFGKPVTLSCSQTLNHNVMYWYQQKSSQAPKLLFHYYDKDFNNEADTPDNFQSRRPNTSFCFLDIRSPGLGDTAMYLCATSRDQIALPTGELFFGEGSRLTVL.